This entry describes one T cell receptor beta chain. Its target is not known. Assay: immunoSEQ multiplex PCR; the TCRdb copy retains only in-frame clones and omits some. The sample gives tens of thousands of clones, more than 95% of which show up once; 0.025% to 0.035% is in the top ten. Across a few donor pairs, the naive, memory, effector memory and TEMRA subsets were sequenced without stimulation. The data were taken from a study of siplizumab effects on memory and regulatory T cells. Findings and limits, study-wide: Mappable CD4+ clones that were alloreactive averaged roughly 66% Treg-derived with siplizumab versus 25% to 30% in controls.

The trim removed 7 bases at V and 3 bases at J, leaving 5 bases unmatched. Germline V gives CDR1 MNHEY, CDR2 SMNVEV (reference sequence). CDR3 length: 14 residues. This sequence originates from a human donor in good health. The sequenced sample consisted of naive CD4+ T cells sorted from blood. This chain connects TRBV27 to TRBJ2-5, with TRBD2 matching over 10 bases. The CDR3 is CASKPAGGKETQYF. CDR3 in DNA: TGTGCCAGCAAGCCAGCGGGGGGGAAAGAGACCCAGTACTTC.